This passage covers 24 T cell receptor beta chains from one sample sequenced in a study of a mutant IDH1 vaccine in newly diagnosed glioma. Their antigens are not known. Data came from immunoSEQ multiplex PCR; TCRdb stores just in-frame clones and leaves some out. The profile shows some 63,000 clones, roughly 74% of them singletons. Time point meaning: week 35, safety follow-up. Topical imiquimod accompanied each vaccine dose, which consisted of 300 ug of mutant IDH1 20-mer peptide. The material sequenced was PBMCs, taken from a glioma patient whose treatment included an IDH1 peptide vaccine. Receptors were obtained from a man aged 45-60 years with glioma.

The chain carries TRBV11-1 and TRBJ2-7; D uncertain. Trimming pared 4 bases from V and 1 base from J, leaving 11 bases between. In germline, CDR1 is SGHAT, CDR2 FQDESV (reference sequence). This CDR3 has 14 amino acids. The CDR3 nucleotides are TGTGCCAGCAGCTCCCGAGGAAGATCCTACGAGCAGTACTTC. This sequence encodes CASSSRGRSYEQYF.

The V and J genes are TRBV4-1 and TRBJ2-3; D possibly corresponds to TRBD2 (6 bases). The V gene's germline CDR1 is MGHRA and CDR2 YSYEKL. V was clipped by 9 bases and J by 4 bases, with 17 bases between them. The CDR3 contains 14 residues. CDR3 nucleotide sequence: TGCGCCAGTTCGACTAGTCCAAAACCAGATACGCAGTATTTT. It encodes CASSTSPKPDTQYF.

CDR3 amino acids: CAISDANTEAFF. CDR3 bases: TGTGCCATCAGTGACGCGAACACTGAAGCTTTCTTT. The rearrangement uses TRBV10-3 and TRBJ1-1; D is unresolved. The CDR3 extends over 12 amino acids. The germline V gene encodes CDR1 ENHRY and CDR2 SYGVKD. Trimming shortened V by 3 bases and J by 1 base, and 3 bases separated the two germline ends.

The table lists this clone with a few counts. This rearrangement joins TRBV9 to TRBJ2-1; D unclear. Germline CDR1 is SGDLS and CDR2 is YYNGEE. Trimming left V 3 bases short and J 4 bases short, with 17 bases between. The CDR3 has 16 residues. CDR3 loop: CASSAVPLAGYNEQFF. The CDR3 DNA is TGTGCCAGCAGCGCCGTCCCCCTGGCAGGATACAATGAGCAGTTCTTC. The complete variable domain, with remaining parts taken from reference TRBV9 and TRBJ2-1, reads DSGVTQTPKHLITATGQRVTLRCSPRSGDLSVYWYQQSLDQGLQFLIQYYNGEERAKGNILERFSAQQFPDLHSELNLSSLELGDSALYFCASSAVPLAGYNEQFFGPGTRLTVL.

The chain links TRBV4-3 to TRBJ2-5; 7 bases match TRBD1. Per germline, CDR1 LGHNA and CDR2 YSLEER. The CDR3 totals 15 residues. J gave up 4 bases and V 1 base, and 6 bases lay outside the gene matches. CDR3 nucleotide sequence: TGCGCCAGCAGCCAAGGGACAGGACCAGGAGAGACCCAGTACTTC. This gives the protein CASSQGTGPGETQYF.

The genes are TRBV19 and TRBJ1-2, with TRBD1 as a possible D gene (6 bases). Trimming removed 7 bases from V and 6 bases from J, with 21 bases in between. This CDR3 region has 15 residues. Germline assignment: CDR1 LNHDA and CDR2 SQIVND (reference sequence). CDR3 DNA: TGTGCCAGTACCAGGACAGAGGGGGTGAACGATGGCTACACCTTC. It encodes CASTRTEGVNDGYTF.

The chain is built from TRBV5-1 and TRBJ1-1, with TRBD1 identical over 11 bases. Trimming cost V 4 bases and J 8 bases; bases outside gene matches: 4. CDR3 length equals 13 residues. In germline, CDR1 is SGHRS, CDR2 YFSETQ. CDR3 in DNA: TGCGCCAGCAGCCGGACAGGGGGCCGGGAAGCTTTCTTT. This translates into CASSRTGGREAFF.

This chain connects TRBV11-2 to TRBJ1-2, with 10 bases identical to TRBD1. Germline trimming cut 5 bases from V and 7 bases from J; bases unmatched to any gene: 7. Germline CDR1 reads SGHAT; CDR2 reads FQNNGV. The CDR3 has 14 residues. The CDR3 nucleotides are TGTGCCAGCAGCCAGACAGGGGGCGGTCTTGGCTACACCTTC. This codes for CASSQTGGGLGYTF. The complete variable domain, with remaining parts taken from reference TRBV11-2 and TRBJ1-2, reads EAGVAQSPRYKIIEKRQSVAFWCNPISGHATLYWYQQILGQGPKLLIQFQNNGVVDDSQLPKDRFSAERLKGVDSTLKIQPAKLEDSAVYLCASSQTGGGLGYTFGSGTRLTVV.

V usage is TRBV19 and J usage is TRBJ1-4, with D uncertain. The V and J ends lost 4 bases and 8 bases respectively, with 11 bases between them. This CDR3 is built from 13 residues. Germline CDR1 and CDR2: LNHDA and SQIVND (reference sequence). This CDR3 is CASSTPGGEKLFF. The CDR3 DNA reads as TGTGCCAGTAGTACACCCGGTGGGGAAAAACTGTTTTTT.

This chain joins TRBV15 and TRBJ2-4; D is possibly TRBD1 (6 bases). Germline values: CDR1 LNHNV, CDR2 YYDKDF (reference sequence). Deletions cut 3 bases from V and 6 bases from J, with 12 bases between. This CDR3 is 14 amino acids long. The DNA of the CDR3 is TGTGCCACCAGCAGCGAACAGGGCAGAAACATTCAGTACTTC. Amino acids: CATSSEQGRNIQYF.

This chain links TRBV15 with TRBJ1-3; D is undetermined. V dropped 3 bases and J dropped 0 bases, with 12 bases sitting between them. Germline V gene lookup returns CDR1 LNHNV and CDR2 YYDKDF (reference sequence). This CDR3 has 16 amino acids. The CDR3 DNA follows: TGTGCCACCAGCAGGTCAGGATTTACCTCTGGAAACACCATATATTTT. Translation: CATSRSGFTSGNTIYF.

This clone was seen only a few times. The chain links TRBV30 to TRBJ1-1, with D tentatively TRBD1 (5 bases). The germline gives CDR1 GTSNPN, CDR2 SVGIG (reference sequence). V was cut by 3 bases and J by 3 bases, with 17 bases left in between. This CDR3 region has 15 residues. The CDR3: CAWSHFDRRYTEAFF. The CDR3 DNA reads as TGTGCCTGGAGCCATTTCGACAGACGGTACACTGAAGCTTTCTTT.

The chain carries TRBV21-1 and TRBJ2-4. TRBV21-1 is described as a pseudogene. This CDR3 spans 13 amino acids. CDR3 nucleotides: TGTGCCAGCAGCCAAGCACCCGGATTCCATCAGTACTTC. This gives the protein CASSQAPGFHQYF.

The CDR3 DNA follows: TGTGCCAGCAGCCGGGACAGGGGGTACAATGAGCAGTTCTTC. This gives the protein CASSRDRGYNEQFF. V is TRBV5-4 and J is TRBJ2-1; 11 bases line up with TRBD1. The CDR3 runs to 14 residues. Trimming cost V 4 bases and J 4 bases; bases outside gene matches: 1. Germline V gives CDR1 SGHNT, CDR2 YYREEE (reference sequence).

The chain joins TRBV29-1 to TRBJ2-1, with D unclear. The CDR3 has 14 amino acids. Germline assignment: CDR1 SQVTM and CDR2 ANQGSEA. The V gene lost 6 bases and the J gene lost 0 bases, with 12 bases spanning the gap. CDR3 bases: TGCAGCGTGGATGACACCAGCTCCTACAATGAGCAGTTCTTC. Protein sequence: CSVDDTSSYNEQFF.

The chain links TRBV19 to TRBJ2-5; a weak D match, TRBD1 (5 bases). V lost 4 bases to trimming and J lost 5 bases, with 11 bases between them. Looked up from germline, CDR1 is LNHDA and CDR2 is SQIVND (reference sequence). The CDR3 is made up of 13 amino acids. CDR3 sequence: CASSRQPGETQYF. The CDR3 DNA reads TGTGCCAGTAGTAGACAGCCCGGGGAGACCCAGTACTTC. Looking up the rest from reference TRBV19 and TRBJ2-5 gives the full variable domain: DGGITQSPKYLFRKEGQNVTLSCEQNLNHDAMYWYRQDPGQGLRLIYYSQIVNDFQKGDIAEGYSVSREKKESFPLTVTSAQKNPTAFYLCASSRQPGETQYFGPGTRLLVL.

The chain joins TRBV7-8 to TRBJ1-2; 8 nucleotides align to TRBD1. With V trimmed by 4 bases and J by 4 bases, 8 bases remained unmatched. The CDR3 runs 15 residues. Germline lookup yields CDR1 SGHVS and CDR2 FQNEAQ. CDR3 nucleotides: TGTGCCAGCAGCTCTATAACAGGGACAGGCTATGGCTACACCTTC. Translated: CASSSITGTGYGYTF.

In this sample, this clone turned up once. The chain recombines TRBV7-8 with TRBJ2-7; D may correspond to TRBD1 or TRBD2 (5 bases each). The V gene's germline CDR1 is SGHVS and CDR2 FQNEAQ. V was pared by 6 bases and J by 3 bases, with 21 bases between. The CDR3 loop spans 16 amino acids. The CDR3 sequence is CASSPIPGRSNYEQYF. CDR3 sequence (DNA): TGTGCCAGCAGTCCAATCCCGGGACGGAGTAACTACGAGCAGTACTTC.

The rearrangement uses TRBV10-3 and TRBJ1-1; 7 bases fit TRBD1. The CDR3 is made up of 12 amino acids. The germline V gene has CDR1 ENHRY and CDR2 SYGVKD. V was pared by 8 bases and J by 8 bases, with 8 bases of the junction left unmatched. The chain's CDR3 is CAIRRGGEEAFF. CDR3 nucleotide sequence: TGTGCCATCCGGCGAGGGGGCGAGGAAGCTTTCTTT.

The rearrangement joins TRBV9 to TRBJ1-1; no firm D call. Germline V gene sequence: CDR1 SGDLS, CDR2 YYNGEE. The CDR3 consists of 14 residues. V lost 3 bases and J lost 0, with 9 bases in between. The CDR3 spells CASSASQMNTEAFF. CDR3 nucleotides: TGTGCCAGCAGCGCGAGCCAGATGAACACTGAAGCTTTCTTT.

The V gene is TRBV2, the J gene TRBJ1-1, with a weak D call TRBD1 (6 bases). The V gene's germline CDR1 is SNHLY and CDR2 FYNNEI. The germline V and J ends were trimmed by 8 bases and 5 bases, with 18 bases remaining between them. The CDR3 runs to 14 residues. The CDR3 DNA sequence: TGTGCCAGCGGGCCAAAGGGGGGGAGGACTGAAGCTTTCTTT. Residues: CASGPKGGRTEAFF.

This clone was recorded once. This chain connects TRBV27 to TRBJ1-2; 7 bases fit TRBD1. CDR1 MNHEY and CDR2 SMNVEV come from the germline V gene (reference sequence). The CDR3 runs 14 residues. V was clipped by 2 bases and J by 5 bases; unmatched bases: 5. Here the CDR3 DNA reads TGTGCCAGCAGTTTAGCGGGACAGTCATATGGCTACACCTTC. Protein: CASSLAGQSYGYTF.

This clone was seen once. Other DNA sequences in the same sample also yield this CDR3. The V and J genes are TRBV5-1 and TRBJ1-2; 10 bases fit TRBD1. This CDR3 is built from 14 residues. V lost 0 bases to trimming and J lost 8 bases; unmatched junction nucleotides: 4. The germline CDR1 and CDR2 sequences are SGHRS and YFSETQ. The CDR3 loop is CASSLGQGAGGYTF. In nucleotides, the CDR3 is TGCGCCAGCAGCTTGGGACAGGGGGCCGGGGGCTACACCTTC.

CDR3 protein: CASSTRQASLGNTIYF. Written as DNA, the CDR3 is TGTGCCAGCAGCACCCGACAGGCGTCTCTTGGAAACACCATATATTTT. V gene TRBV7-2 combines with J gene TRBJ1-3; D is perhaps TRBD1 (6 bases). The germline CDR1 and CDR2 sequences are SGHTA and FQGNSA. V was shortened by 5 bases and J by 3 bases, with 17 bases between the two germline ends. The CDR3 totals 16 residues. Complete variable domain (other parts from reference TRBV7-2 and TRBJ1-3): GAGVSQSPSNKVTEKGKDVELRCDPISGHTALYWYRQSLGQGLEFLIYFQGNSAPDKSGLPSDRFSAERTGGSVSTLTIQRTQQEDSAVYLCASSTRQASLGNTIYFGEGSWLTVV.